The clone carrying this TCR beta chain has a count of ten or more. This sample stems from a study of response to subunit inactivated influenza vaccine. Each CDR3 protein gets one entry after TCRdb re-called the RT-PCR reads with MiXCR. The table has 650,000 to 800,000 distinct CDR3 sequences, roughly 14% seen once. The material sequenced was PBMCs from blood, taken around 15 days before vaccination. The source of this sequence is a middle-aged man who received an inactivated influenza vaccine.

Here the CDR3 reads CASSSIRQGRGYTF. DNA of the CDR3: TGTGCCAGCAGCTCAATCAGGCAGGGTCGTGGCTACACCTTC. This chain links TRBV11-2 with TRBJ1-2, with a possible D match to TRBD1 (5 bases). The CDR3 totals 14 residues. V was clipped by 4 bases and J by 7 bases, with 16 bases between them. Germline CDR1 SGHAT, CDR2 FQNNGV. Full variable domain (remainder filled in from reference TRBV11-2 and TRBJ1-2): EAGVAQSPRYKIIEKRQSVAFWCNPISGHATLYWYQQILGQGPKLLIQFQNNGVVDDSQLPKDRFSAERLKGVDSTLKIQPAKLEDSAVYLCASSSIRQGRGYTFGSGTRLTVV.